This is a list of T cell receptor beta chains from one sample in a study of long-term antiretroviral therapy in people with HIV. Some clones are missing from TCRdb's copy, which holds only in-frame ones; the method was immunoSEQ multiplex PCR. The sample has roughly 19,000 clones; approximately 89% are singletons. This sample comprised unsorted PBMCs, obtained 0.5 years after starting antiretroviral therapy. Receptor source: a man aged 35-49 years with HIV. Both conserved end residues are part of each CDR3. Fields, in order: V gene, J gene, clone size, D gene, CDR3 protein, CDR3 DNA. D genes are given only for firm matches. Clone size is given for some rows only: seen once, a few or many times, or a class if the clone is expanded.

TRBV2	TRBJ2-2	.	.	CASSDRGTGELFF	TGTGCCAGCAGTGATAGGGGGACCGGGGAGCTGTTTTTT
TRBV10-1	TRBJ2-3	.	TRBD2	CASSSGAGVDTDTQYF	TGCGCCAGCAGTTCAGGAGCGGGAGTCGACACAGATACGCAGTATTTT
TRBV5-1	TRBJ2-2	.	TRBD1	CASTPWATGDTGELFF	TGCGCCAGCACCCCTTGGGCGACAGGGGACACCGGGGAGCTGTTTTTT
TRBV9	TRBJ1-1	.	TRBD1	CASSVWTGDWNTEAFF	TGTGCCAGCAGCGTATGGACAGGGGACTGGAACACTGAAGCTTTCTTT
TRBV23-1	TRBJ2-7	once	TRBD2	CASSHTTSGGQTYEQYF	TGCGCCAGCAGTCATACGACTAGCGGGGGCCAGACCTACGAGCAGTACTTC
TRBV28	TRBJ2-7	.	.	CASSFPASYEQYF	TGTGCCAGCAGTTTCCCAGCCTCCTACGAGCAGTACTTC
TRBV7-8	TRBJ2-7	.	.	CASSYTGTSSGEQYF	TGTGCCAGCAGCTATACCGGGACCTCATCCGGCGAGCAGTACTTC
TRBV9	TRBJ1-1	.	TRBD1	CASSVGGQTEAFF	TGTGCCAGCAGCGTAGGGGGACAGACTGAAGCTTTCTTT
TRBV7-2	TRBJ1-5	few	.	CASSLAIPGPGGQPQHF	TGTGCCAGCAGCTTAGCGATCCCGGGCCCCGGGGGGCAGCCCCAGCATTTT
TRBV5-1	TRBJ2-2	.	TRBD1	CASSSTGALAKAGELFF	TGCGCCAGCAGCTCAACAGGGGCCCTAGCAAAGGCCGGGGAGCTGTTTTTT
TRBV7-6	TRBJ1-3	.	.	CASSLDGSLSGNTIYF	TGTGCCAGCAGCTTAGATGGATCCCTCTCTGGAAACACCATATATTTT
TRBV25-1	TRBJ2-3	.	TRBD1	CASSVTGGTDTQYF	TGTGCCAGCAGCGTGACAGGGGGCACAGATACGCAGTATTTT
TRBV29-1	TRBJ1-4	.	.	CSVPGPQLGTEKLFF	TGCAGCGTTCCGGGGCCCCAACTTGGGACAGAAAAACTGTTTTTT
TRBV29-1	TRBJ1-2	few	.	CSATGSSLYGYTF	TGCAGCGCCACCGGGTCCTCCTTGTATGGCTACACCTTC
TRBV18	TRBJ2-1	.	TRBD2	CASSSQLGLAGSYNEQFF	TGTGCCAGCTCATCGCAACTCGGACTAGCGGGGAGCTACAATGAGCAGTTCTTC
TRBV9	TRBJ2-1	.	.	CASSPFELNNEQFF	TGTGCCAGCAGTCCCTTTGAGCTTAACAATGAGCAGTTCTTC
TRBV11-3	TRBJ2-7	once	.	CASSHLGAPEQYF	TGTGCCAGCAGCCACCTCGGGGCGCCCGAGCAGTACTTC
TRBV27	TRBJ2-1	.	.	CASSFTGMHEQFF	TGTGCCAGCAGTTTTACAGGGATGCATGAGCAGTTCTTC
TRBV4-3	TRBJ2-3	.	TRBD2	CASSQGTSGRTDTQYF	TGCGCCAGCAGCCAAGGGACTAGCGGGAGAACAGATACGCAGTATTTT
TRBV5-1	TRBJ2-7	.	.	CASSQTSPTAYEQYF	TGCGCCAGCAGCCAAACTAGCCCCACCGCCTACGAGCAGTACTTC
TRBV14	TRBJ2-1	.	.	CASSQLALYSSYNEQFF	TGTGCCAGCAGCCAACTAGCCCTGTACAGCTCCTACAATGAGCAGTTCTTC
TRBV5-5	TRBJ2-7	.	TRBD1	CASSLGTGNYEQYF	TGTGCCAGCAGCTTGGGGACAGGGAACTACGAGCAGTACTTC
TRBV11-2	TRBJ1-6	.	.	CASSLDLGGLSLNSPLHF	TGTGCCAGCAGCTTAGACCTGGGGGGGCTTTCCTTAAATTCACCCCTCCACTTT
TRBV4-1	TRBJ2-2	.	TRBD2	CASSLGAGTFLTGELFF	TGCGCCAGCAGCCTAGGAGCGGGGACTTTCCTCACCGGGGAGCTGTTTTTT
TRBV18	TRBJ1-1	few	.	CASSPNAGATEAFF	TGTGCCAGCTCACCGAACGCGGGGGCCACTGAAGCTTTCTTT
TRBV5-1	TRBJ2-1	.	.	CASSLAGGEGAPPYNEQFF	TGCGCCAGCAGCTTGGCGGGGGGGGAGGGGGCTCCTCCCTACAATGAGCAGTTCTTC
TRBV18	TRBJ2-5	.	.	CASSSNVREPETQYF	TGTGCCAGCTCATCCAATGTTCGGGAGCCAGAGACCCAGTACTTC
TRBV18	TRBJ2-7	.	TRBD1	CASSPLQGVAYEQYF	TGTGCCAGCTCACCGTTACAGGGGGTTGCTTACGAGCAGTACTTC
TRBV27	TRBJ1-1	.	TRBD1	CASKPDRGRRTEAFF	TGTGCCAGCAAACCAGACAGGGGGCGTAGGACTGAAGCTTTCTTT
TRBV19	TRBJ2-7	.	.	CASGTFGGSYEQYF	TGTGCCAGTGGGACTTTCGGTGGCTCCTACGAGCAGTACTTC
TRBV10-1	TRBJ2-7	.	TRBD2	CASSDETSGYEQYF	TGCGCCAGCAGTGATGAGACTAGCGGCTACGAGCAGTACTTC